A selection of T cell receptor beta chains follows, all from one sample in a study of identical twins. In TCRdb, the 5' RACE reads were re-called with MiXCR into one record per CDR3 protein. The repertoire includes approximately 530,000 distinct CDR3 sequences, around 20% of them detected once, and about 0.48% sits in the top ten. In addition, the sample was reused for a study of yellow fever vaccine responses in identical twins.

The sample was CD4+ T cells sorted from blood. These receptor sequences come from a woman aged 18-29 years in good health. CDR3s include the opening cysteine and the closing phenylalanine or tryptophan. D genes are given only for firm matches. Only part of the rows carry a size: once, few, many, or a class if the clone is expanded.

D: -
size: few
J: TRBJ2-1
V: TRBV5-6
length: 15
DNA: TGTGCCAGCAGCTTGGGGGCAGCCGTCTTAGGTGAGCAGTTCTTC
CDR3: CASSLGAAVLGEQFF

D: -
size: -
J: TRBJ1-6
V: TRBV2
length: 15
DNA: TGTGCCACCAAAGAGGGGGGCTTAAATAATTCACCCCTCCACTTT
CDR3: CATKEGGLNNSPLHF

D: TRBD2
size: -
J: TRBJ2-1
V: TRBV3-1
length: 15
DNA: TGTGCCAGCAGCCAAGTGACTAGCGGGAACTATGAGCAGTTCTTC
CDR3: CASSQVTSGNYEQFF

D: -
size: -
J: TRBJ2-1
V: TRBV9
length: 15
DNA: TGTGCCAGCAGCGGCTCTTGGGCAAATTACAATGAGCAGTTCTTC
CDR3: CASSGSWANYNEQFF

D: TRBD2
size: -
J: TRBJ2-3
V: TRBV20-1
length: 16
DNA: TGCAGTGCTTCAAAAGGGACTAGCGGGAACACAGATACGCAGTATTTT
CDR3: CSASKGTSGNTDTQYF

D: TRBD2
size: -
J: TRBJ2-3
V: TRBV5-1
length: 17
DNA: TGCGCCAGCAGCCCGTTGAGAGCGGGAGCCGGCACAGATACGCAGTATTTT
CDR3: CASSPLRAGAGTDTQYF

D: TRBD2
size: once
J: TRBJ2-1
V: TRBV7-6
length: 16
DNA: TGTGCCAGCAGCTCCATAGCGGGGGCCACCTACAATGAGCAGTTCTTC
CDR3: CASSSIAGATYNEQFF

D: -
size: few
J: TRBJ1-2
V: TRBV12-3/TRBV12-4
length: 15
DNA: TGTGCCAGCAGTTTGTGGGACACTCCAGGCTATGGCTACACCTTC
CDR3: CASSLWDTPGYGYTF

D: -
size: -
J: TRBJ2-7
V: TRBV28
length: 14
DNA: TGTGCCAGCAGTTCCCCGGGACATAGCTACGAGCAGTACTTC
CDR3: CASSSPGHSYEQYF

D: -
size: few
J: TRBJ2-7
V: TRBV5-6
length: 12
DNA: TGTGCCAGCAGCTTGGGATACATCGAGCAGTACTTC
CDR3: CASSLGYIEQYF

D: TRBD1
size: -
J: TRBJ2-1
V: TRBV20-1
length: 18
DNA: TGCAGTGCTAGAGATCCCCTTAGCAGACAGGGGTCAGGGAATGAGCAGTTCTTC
CDR3: CSARDPLSRQGSGNEQFF

D: TRBD2
size: -
J: TRBJ2-5
V: TRBV3-1
length: 14
DNA: TGTGCCAGCAGCCAACTAGCGGGGCAAGAGACCCAGTACTTC
CDR3: CASSQLAGQETQYF

D: -
size: -
J: TRBJ2-1
V: TRBV20-1
length: 14
DNA: TGCAGTGCTGGACGGTGGGTCCCCGCCGATGAGCAGTTCTTC
CDR3: CSAGRWVPADEQFF

D: TRBD2
size: -
J: TRBJ2-3
V: TRBV7-8
length: 17
DNA: TGTGCCAGCAGCACCGGACTAGCGGGAGGGCTAACAGATACGCAGTATTTT
CDR3: CASSTGLAGGLTDTQYF

D: -
size: -
J: TRBJ2-1
V: TRBV6-1
length: 17
DNA: TGTGCCAGCAGTGAACCCCCCGAGGGTCGGGGTTACAATGAGCAGTTCTTC
CDR3: CASSEPPEGRGYNEQFF

D: TRBD2
size: few
J: TRBJ2-2
V: TRBV20-1
length: 14
DNA: TGCAGTGCTACTCTAGCGGGGAACACCGGGGAGCTGTTTTTT
CDR3: CSATLAGNTGELFF

D: TRBD1
size: -
J: TRBJ1-5
V: TRBV18
length: 20
DNA: TGTGCCAGCTCACCCGCGGGACAGGGTGAAGGCTTTCCCAGCAATCAGCCCCAGCATTTT
CDR3: CASSPAGQGEGFPSNQPQHF

D: -
size: few
J: TRBJ2-2
V: TRBV24-1
length: 14
DNA: TGTGCCACCAGTGTGGGGATTCACACCGGGGAGCTGTTTTTT
CDR3: CATSVGIHTGELFF

D: -
size: -
J: TRBJ1-2
V: TRBV29-1
length: 16
DNA: TGCAGCGTTGAAGGGGGTGCTGGGGGCCTCAACTATGGCTACACCTTC
CDR3: CSVEGGAGGLNYGYTF

D: TRBD2
size: few
J: TRBJ2-1
V: TRBV5-1
length: 18
DNA: TGCGCCAGCAGCTTGTTGGGACTAGCGGGCAACTCCTACAATGAGCAGTTCTTC
CDR3: CASSLLGLAGNSYNEQFF

D: TRBD2
size: -
J: TRBJ2-2
V: TRBV12-3/TRBV12-4
length: 15
DNA: TGTGCCAGCAGCTTAGCGGGAGAAGTAACCGGGGAGCTGTTTTTT
CDR3: CASSLAGEVTGELFF

D: -
size: -
J: TRBJ2-5
V: TRBV10-3
length: 15
DNA: TGTGCCATCAGTGACACACAGGGAATCGGAGAGACCCAGTACTTC
CDR3: CAISDTQGIGETQYF

D: -
size: few
J: TRBJ2-5
V: TRBV2
length: 14
DNA: TGTGCCAGCAGGACTAGTTCGAACCAAGAGACCCAGTACTTC
CDR3: CASRTSSNQETQYF

D: TRBD2
size: few
J: TRBJ2-3
V: TRBV10-2
length: 14
DNA: TGCGCCAGCCGACTAGCGGGAGGATCGGATACGCAGTATTTT
CDR3: CASRLAGGSDTQYF

D: -
size: -
J: TRBJ2-5
V: TRBV7-9
length: 15
DNA: TGTGCCAGCAGCTTAGCGATCAGGGTCCAAGAGACCCAGTACTTC
CDR3: CASSLAIRVQETQYF

D: -
size: -
J: TRBJ2-5
V: TRBV20-1
length: 13
DNA: TGCAGTGCTAGAGGAGGTGGGGGAGAGACCCAGTACTTC
CDR3: CSARGGGGETQYF

D: TRBD2
size: -
J: TRBJ2-7
V: TRBV27
length: 15
DNA: TGTGCCAGCAGTAAGATGCTAGCGGGAACCTACGAGCAGTACTTC
CDR3: CASSKMLAGTYEQYF

D: TRBD2
size: many
J: TRBJ2-7
V: TRBV28
length: 14
DNA: TGTGCCAGCTGTACCGGGACTAGCGCCTACGAGCAGTACTTC
CDR3: CASCTGTSAYEQYF

D: TRBD1
size: -
J: TRBJ2-1
V: TRBV5-1
length: 13
DNA: TGCGCCAGCAGCCCAGGACAGGTGGCTGAGCAGTTCTTC
CDR3: CASSPGQVAEQFF

D: -
size: -
J: TRBJ2-7
V: TRBV11-2
length: 13
DNA: TGTGCCAGCTCGGGACAACTCTTATACGAGCAGTACTTC
CDR3: CASSGQLLYEQYF

D: -
size: few
J: TRBJ2-1
V: TRBV7-3
length: 16
DNA: TGTGCCAGCAGCGGTGGACACGGGAAAGCTTTCAATGAGCAGTTCTTC
CDR3: CASSGGHGKAFNEQFF

D: TRBD1
size: -
J: TRBJ2-3
V: TRBV6-5
length: 14
DNA: TGTGCCAGCAGTTCCCGGGACAGGGGCGATACGCAGTATTTT
CDR3: CASSSRDRGDTQYF

D: -
size: -
J: TRBJ2-2
V: TRBV12-3/TRBV12-4
length: 15
DNA: TGTGCCAGCAGTTTATCCAGGGGCTTAACCGGGGAGCTGTTTTTT
CDR3: CASSLSRGLTGELFF

D: -
size: -
J: TRBJ2-3
V: TRBV20-1
length: 12
DNA: TGCAGGACGGACAGTCCCGCAGATACGCAGTATTTT
CDR3: CRTDSPADTQYF

D: TRBD1
size: few
J: TRBJ1-2
V: TRBV12-3/TRBV12-4
length: 13
DNA: TGTGCCACCCGCGAGGGGGCCAACTATGGCTACACCTTC
CDR3: CATREGANYGYTF

D: -
size: few
J: TRBJ2-1
V: TRBV5-1
length: 13
DNA: TGCGCCAGCAGCTTGACCCATCGGGATGAGCAGTTCTTC
CDR3: CASSLTHRDEQFF

D: -
size: -
J: TRBJ1-1
V: TRBV29-1
length: 13
DNA: TGCAGCGTCGTCGGACTAGTTGGCACTGAAGCTTTCTTT
CDR3: CSVVGLVGTEAFF

D: TRBD1
size: -
J: TRBJ2-6
V: TRBV12-3/TRBV12-4
length: 14
DNA: TGTGCCAGCAGCACAGGGGCTGGGGCCAACGTCCTGACTTTC
CDR3: CASSTGAGANVLTF

D: -
size: -
J: TRBJ2-5
V: TRBV9
length: 16
DNA: TGTGCCAGCAGCCCCTCTTACGGGGGAGCCTTTGAGACCCAGTACTTC
CDR3: CASSPSYGGAFETQYF

D: -
size: -
J: TRBJ2-1
V: TRBV15
length: 16
DNA: TGTGCCACCAGCAGAGGGCGGGAAGGACGCAACAATGAGCAGTTCTTC
CDR3: CATSRGREGRNNEQFF

D: TRBD1
size: -
J: TRBJ2-3
V: TRBV20-1
length: 17
DNA: TGCAGTGCTGGCAGAATCCCGGGACAGGGAGACACAGATACGCAGTATTTT
CDR3: CSAGRIPGQGDTDTQYF

D: -
size: few
J: TRBJ2-7
V: TRBV12-3/TRBV12-4
length: 12
DNA: TGTGCCAGCAGCCCAATCCCGGGAGAGCAGTACTTC
CDR3: CASSPIPGEQYF

D: -
size: many
J: TRBJ2-5
V: TRBV5-1
length: 12
DNA: TGCGCCAGCAGCAAGACCCAAGAGACCCAGTACTTC
CDR3: CASSKTQETQYF

D: TRBD1
size: few
J: TRBJ1-1
V: TRBV12-3/TRBV12-4
length: 16
DNA: TGTGCCAGCAGCTATGGGACAGGGGACTGGAACACTGAAGCTTTCTTT
CDR3: CASSYGTGDWNTEAFF

D: -
size: -
J: TRBJ2-1
V: TRBV12-3/TRBV12-4
length: 17
DNA: TGTGCCAGCAGTCCCGGCCCGCTGGTGGGGGGATACAATGAGCAGTTCTTC
CDR3: CASSPGPLVGGYNEQFF

D: TRBD2
size: few
J: TRBJ2-3
V: TRBV7-8
length: 18
DNA: TGTGCCAGCAGCTTTCGTGGGAGGGCCCAAATTAGCACAGATACGCAGTATTTT
CDR3: CASSFRGRAQISTDTQYF

D: -
size: -
J: TRBJ2-2
V: TRBV24-1
length: 15
DNA: TGTGCCACCAGTGATTTGCAACTTTCCACCGGGGAGCTGTTTTTT
CDR3: CATSDLQLSTGELFF